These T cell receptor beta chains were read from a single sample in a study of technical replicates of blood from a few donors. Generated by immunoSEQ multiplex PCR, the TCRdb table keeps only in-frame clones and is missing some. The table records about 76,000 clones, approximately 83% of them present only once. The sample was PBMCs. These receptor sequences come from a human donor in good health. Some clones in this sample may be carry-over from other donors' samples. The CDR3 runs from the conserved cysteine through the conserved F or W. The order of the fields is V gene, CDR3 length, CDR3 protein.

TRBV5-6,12,CASRAPPGSYTF
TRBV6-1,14,CASRPGTGYFEQYF
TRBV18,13,CASSLDRDQPQHF
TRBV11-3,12,CASSFKGAGGFF
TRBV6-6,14,CASSPQGLDSPLHF
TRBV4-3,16,CASSQDIEREAYEQYF
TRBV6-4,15,CASSDRGDSYNEQFF
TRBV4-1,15,CASSQGQGLTGELFF
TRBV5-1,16,CASSWDYGSRGTEAFF
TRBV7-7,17,CASSFTPPSDSLYGYTF
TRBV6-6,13,CASSPDREKGYTF
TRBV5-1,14,CASSTGTNYNEQFF
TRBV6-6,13,CASSYSGREGQYF
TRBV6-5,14,CASSRQGSYDEQYF
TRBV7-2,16,CASSASRYPNTGELFF
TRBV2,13,CASSVGLQETQYF
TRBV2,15,CASSETSGGAGTQYF
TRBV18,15,CASSPIAAVPTEAFF
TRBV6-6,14,CASSGTGKVNEQFF
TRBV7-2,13,CASSSSVQETQYF